Listed here are 31 T cell receptor beta chains from one sample, sequenced in a study of T-cell reconstitution after alpha-beta-depleted transplantation in children. As it was prepared, the TCRbeta library received unique molecular identifiers. TCRdb ran MiXCR on the PCR reads and lists one entry per CDR3 protein. The sample has some 840,000 distinct CDR3 sequences, about 16% seen once. The specimen comprised PBMCs, mostly from graft donor cells, sampled 360 days after TCRalphabeta/CD19-depleted stem cell transplant. The source is a male patient between 10 and 17 years old who had a stem cell transplant for acute lymphoblastic leukemia, so the T cells may come from the graft donor.

The chain recombines TRBV19 with TRBJ1-5; D is uncertain. Germline V gene data show CDR1 as LNHDA and CDR2 as SQIVND (reference sequence). V was trimmed by 4 bases and J by 8 bases, leaving 15 bases between them. This CDR3 contains 14 residues. The CDR3 loop is CASSKGKPMEPQHF. For the CDR3, the DNA is TGTGCCAGTAGTAAGGGAAAACCTATGGAGCCCCAGCATTTT.

This chain links TRBV5-1 with TRBJ2-1; 11 bases agree with TRBD2. The CDR3 consists of 18 residues. The trim removed 4 bases at V and 2 bases at J, leaving 11 bases unmatched. Germline loops: CDR1 SGHRS, CDR2 YFSETQ. CDR3 protein: CASSPRTSGRRAYNEQFF. The CDR3 DNA sequence: TGCGCCAGCAGCCCGAGGACTAGCGGGCGAAGGGCCTACAATGAGCAGTTCTTC.

V and J are TRBV6-2 or TRBV6-3 and TRBJ1-2; 10 nucleotides align to TRBD1. The CDR3 sequence is 15 residues long. CDR1 MNHEY and CDR2 SVGEGT come from the germline V gene. J lost 4 bases, V lost 5 bases, and 7 bases had no gene match. CDR3 in DNA: TGTGCCAGCAGTCCCCGGGACAGGGGACGCTATGGCTACACCTTC. As protein: CASSPRDRGRYGYTF.

This clonotype was found a few times. The chain is built from TRBV7-9 and TRBJ2-1; the D gene is possibly TRBD1 (6 bases). Looked up from germline, CDR1 is SEHNR and CDR2 is FQNEAQ (reference sequence). V was shortened by 8 bases and J by 0 bases, with 20 bases between the two germline ends. The CDR3 spans 17 residues. CDR3 nucleotides: TGTGCCAGCCCAAGGACCACAGGGAGCAGCTCCTACAATGAGCAGTTCTTC. This encodes CASPRTTGSSSYNEQFF.

This chain links TRBV18 with TRBJ2-7; D ambiguous. Trimming took 3 bases from V and 6 from J, leaving 9 bases between them. Germline CDR1 reads KGHSH; CDR2 reads LQKENI. This CDR3 has 12 residues. Here the CDR3 DNA reads TGTGCCAGCTCACCTTTCCTATCCGAGCAGTACTTC. This gives the protein CASSPFLSEQYF.

V is TRBV4-1 and J is TRBJ2-5; 7 bases align to TRBD1. V lost 6 bases to trimming and J lost 3 bases; unmatched junction nucleotides: 4. Germline CDR1 reads MGHRA; CDR2 reads YSYEKL. CDR3 size: 13 residues. The CDR3 loop reads CASRLTGEETQYF. DNA of the CDR3: TGCGCCAGCAGACTAACAGGGGAAGAGACCCAGTACTTC.

The chain uses TRBV5-1 and TRBJ2-5; D gene ambiguous. Germline V CDR1 and CDR2: SGHRS, YFSETQ. This CDR3 has 17 amino acids. The V gene lost 0 bases and the J gene lost 1 base, with 16 bases spanning the gap. The CDR3 loop is CASSLGGRARLQETQYF. The DNA of the CDR3 is TGCGCCAGCAGCTTGGGGGGTCGGGCCCGACTCCAAGAGACCCAGTACTTC.

This clonotype occurred a few times. J is TRBJ2-7 and V is TRBV5-7; no clear D. TRBV5-7 is known as an ORF, though its function is uncertain. The CDR3 sequence is 15 residues long. With 0 bases removed from V and 0 bases from J, the gap between germline ends came to 10 bases. CDR3 bases: TGTGCCAGCAGCTTGGTGGGATACTGCTCCTACGAGCAGTACTTC. This sequence encodes CASSLVGYCSYEQYF.

This clonotype was observed a handful of times. This chain uses TRBV7-9 with TRBJ2-1, with D perhaps matching TRBD2 (6 bases). CDR3 size: 17 residues. Germline V gives CDR1 SEHNR, CDR2 FQNEAQ (reference sequence). V was shortened by 5 bases and J by 2 bases, with 19 bases between the two germline ends. CDR3 sequence reads: CASSEDSSGLAYNEQFF. CDR3 nucleotide sequence: TGTGCCAGCAGCGAGGACTCGAGCGGGTTGGCCTACAATGAGCAGTTCTTC.

The chain joins TRBV6-1 to TRBJ2-3; D remains ambiguous. The CDR3 is made up of 15 amino acids. Trimming cost V 8 bases and J 1 base, with 16 bases left between them. Germline loops: CDR1 MNHNS, CDR2 SASEGT. The CDR3 here is CASEPASRGTDTQYF. The DNA of the CDR3 is TGTGCCAGCGAGCCGGCCTCCCGGGGCACAGATACGCAGTATTTT.

Points on this clonotype: A much larger clone lies a single base off, so this may be a read error. V and J are TRBV5-5 and TRBJ2-7; D is perhaps TRBD2 (6 bases). There are 12 residues in the CDR3. Per the germline V gene, CDR1 is SGHKS and CDR2 is YYEKEE (reference sequence). In DNA form, the CDR3 reads TGTGCCTGCAGCCGACTAGGTGATGAGCAGTACTTC. Protein: CACSRLGDEQYF.

This clonotype was seen at least ten times. This chain connects TRBV27 to TRBJ2-7; D unclear. The ends were cut back, 6 bases at V and 1 base at J, with 7 bases in the middle. CDR3 length: 12 amino acids. The V gene's germline CDR1 is MNHEY and CDR2 SMNVEV (reference sequence). CDR3 region: CASSGWSYEQYF. The CDR3, as DNA: TGTGCCAGCAGCGGATGGTCCTACGAGCAGTACTTC.

This clonotype was picked up a small number of times. The V gene is TRBV24-1, the J gene TRBJ2-7; TRBD2 matches 10 bases. Trimming cost V 3 bases and J 6 bases; bases outside gene matches: 16. The CDR3 has 18 residues. Germline V lookup: CDR1 KGHDR, CDR2 SFDVKD. CDR3 residues: CATSDPAGGPGSRGEQYF. In DNA, the CDR3 is TGTGCCACCAGTGATCCAGCGGGAGGGCCAGGGTCCCGCGGCGAGCAGTACTTC.

Here the CDR3 DNA reads TGTGCCAGCAGCTCCGGGACAATGCCTTACAATGAGCAGTTCTTC. This codes for CASSSGTMPYNEQFF. V is TRBV11-2 and J is TRBJ2-1, with D possibly being TRBD1 (6 bases). V lost 4 bases, J lost 4 bases, and 14 bases lay in between. CDR3 size: 15 residues. CDR1 is SGHAT, CDR2 FQNNGV, per germline.

This clonotype turned up a few times. The J gene is TRBJ2-7, the V gene TRBV5-5; 7 nucleotides line up with TRBD1. Losses at the gene ends were 4 bases for V and 1 base for J; bases not matched to a gene: 8. CDR3 length equals 15 residues. CDR1 and CDR2 (germline): SGHKS, YYEKEE (reference sequence). The CDR3 region has the DNA TGTGCCAGCAGCCCCGACAGGGTCAGGTCCTACGAGCAGTACTTC. Its protein product is CASSPDRVRSYEQYF. The whole variable domain, filled in from reference TRBV5-5 and TRBJ2-7, reads DAGVTQSPTHLIKTRGQQVTLRCSPISGHKSVSWYQQVLGQGPQFIFQYYEKEERGRGNFPDRFSARQFPNYSSELNVNALLLGDSALYLCASSPDRVRSYEQYFGPGTRLTVT.

The V and J genes are TRBV9 and TRBJ2-7, with 7 bases fitting TRBD2. Germline V gene data show CDR1 as SGDLS and CDR2 as YYNGEE. CDR3 length: 15 residues. V trimming: 4 bases; J trimming: 2 bases; junction bases outside the gene matches: 9. The CDR3 sequence is CASSPSSGRAYEQYF. The CDR3 region has the DNA TGTGCCAGCAGCCCCTCTAGCGGACGGGCCTACGAGCAGTACTTC. Together with reference TRBV9 and TRBJ2-7, the CDR3 gives the full variable domain: DSGVTQTPKHLITATGQRVTLRCSPRSGDLSVYWYQQSLDQGLQFLIQYYNGEERAKGNILERFSAQQFPDLHSELNLSSLELGDSALYFCASSPSSGRAYEQYFGPGTRLTVT.

This clonotype turned up a few times. This chain connects TRBV5-1 to TRBJ1-2, with D tentatively TRBD1 (5 bases). In germline, CDR1 is SGHRS, CDR2 YFSETQ. The germline V and J ends were trimmed by 4 bases and 7 bases, with 17 bases remaining between them. The CDR3 has 14 amino acids. The CDR3 coding sequence is TGCGCCAGCAGCCCGGGACTCTGGGACTCTGGCTACACCTTC. Translating gives CASSPGLWDSGYTF.

A few counts support this clonotype. The chain has TRBV9 and TRBJ1-3, with D possibly TRBD1 on 6 matching bases. With 4 bases removed from V and 0 bases from J, the gap between germline ends came to 11 bases. The CDR3 spans 15 residues. Germline CDR1 reads SGDLS; CDR2 reads YYNGEE. The DNA for the CDR3 is TGTGCCAGCAGCCCTGAGGGGGACTCTGGAAACACCATATATTTT. This gives the protein CASSPEGDSGNTIYF.

As concerns this clonotype: Since a much larger clone is just one base distant, this may be a read error. The chain employs TRBV20-1 and TRBJ2-1; no clear D. Germline CDR1 reads DFQATT; CDR2 reads SNEGSKA (reference sequence). The CDR3 sequence is 11 residues long. With 8 bases removed from V and 4 bases from J, the gap between germline ends came to 9 bases. Here the CDR3 reads CSSTSYNEQFF. As DNA, the CDR3 is TGCAGTAGCACGTCTTACAATGAGCAGTTCTTC.

This chain links TRBV9 with TRBJ2-1; the match to TRBD2 covers 12 bases. Germline CDR1 and CDR2: SGDLS and YYNGEE. The CDR3 is 15 residues long. The J segment lost 8 bases and the V segment lost 2 bases, leaving 5 bases of the junction unmatched. The chain's CDR3 is CASSVWTSGTDEQFF. The CDR3 DNA reads TGTGCCAGCAGCGTTTGGACTAGCGGGACCGATGAGCAGTTCTTC.

This clonotype was counted only a few times. The rearrangement uses TRBV29-1 and TRBJ1-2; possibly TRBD1 for D (6 bases). V dropped 4 bases and J dropped 0 bases, with 9 bases sitting between them. This CDR3 comprises 13 residues. Germline-derived CDR1 and CDR2 are SQVTM and ANQGSEA. The CDR3 reads CSVGSGANYGYTF. The CDR3 DNA reads TGCAGCGTTGGTTCAGGGGCTAACTATGGCTACACCTTC.

This clonotype was counted between two and nine times. The chain uses TRBV12-3 or TRBV12-4 and TRBJ1-5; D ambiguous. This CDR3 has 15 residues. V was cut by 2 bases and J by 4 bases, with 12 bases left in between. The chain's CDR3 is CASSLTHTGNQPQHF. Here the CDR3 DNA reads TGTGCCAGCAGTTTAACACATACGGGGAATCAGCCCCAGCATTTT.

This clonotype was seen a handful of times. This chain joins TRBV12-3 or TRBV12-4 and TRBJ2-4; a weak D match, TRBD2 (5 bases). The germline V and J ends were trimmed by 4 bases and 9 bases, with 19 bases remaining between them. This CDR3 has 15 amino acids. CDR3 in DNA: TGTGCCAGCAGTTATCCCGGAGGCCTAGCAGGCATTCAGTACTTC. Amino acids: CASSYPGGLAGIQYF.

This clonotype was seen only a few times. The rearrangement links TRBV24-1 to TRBJ2-5, with TRBD2 matching over 8 bases. With V trimmed by 0 bases and J by 3 bases, 17 bases remained unmatched. This CDR3 has 20 residues. Germline-derived CDR1 and CDR2 are KGHDR and SFDVKD. The CDR3 here is CATSDLIGRGPGAGEETQYF. CDR3 nucleotides: TGTGCCACCAGTGATTTGATTGGCAGGGGCCCGGGAGCGGGAGAAGAGACCCAGTACTTC.

V usage is TRBV3-1 and J usage is TRBJ2-1; unclear D gene. The CDR3 spans 16 residues. Germline CDR1 LGHDT, CDR2 YNNKEL (reference sequence). Trimming took off 0 bases at V and 7 bases at J, with 16 bases between the two ends. The CDR3 region has the DNA TGTGCCAGCAGCCAAGAAAGTAATTACTATCCTAATGAGCAGTTCTTC. It is translated as CASSQESNYYPNEQFF.

This clonotype was seen ten or more times. This chain links TRBV12-3 or TRBV12-4 with TRBJ1-6; D call uncertain. The length of the CDR3 is 13 residues. V was cut by 4 bases and J by 10 bases, with 11 bases left in between. Written as DNA, the CDR3 is TGTGCCAGCAGTTCTTGGATGGTGTCACCCCTCCACTTT. This codes for CASSSWMVSPLHF.

The chain has TRBV2 and TRBJ1-5; D remains ambiguous. V lost 4 bases to trimming and J lost 1 base, with 11 bases between them. CDR1 is SNHLY and CDR2 is FYNNEI in the germline V gene. The CDR3 runs 15 residues. The CDR3 nucleotides read TGTGCCAGCAGTGCGGACGGGCAGAGCAATCAGCCCCAGCATTTT. It encodes CASSADGQSNQPQHF.

This clonotype was counted ten times or more. The chain carries TRBV12-3 or TRBV12-4 and TRBJ2-1, with 15 bases identical to TRBD2. The CDR3 consists of 15 residues. Trimming removed 5 bases from V and 7 bases from J; junction bases left unmatched: 3. The CDR3 region has the DNA TGTGCCAGCAGTCCCGGACTAGCGGGAGGGAATGAGCAGTTCTTC. Translation gives CASSPGLAGGNEQFF.

This chain connects TRBV11-2 to TRBJ2-2; D is perhaps TRBD2 (7 bases). This CDR3 is 17 amino acids long. V lost 7 bases and J lost 5, with 23 bases in between. Germline CDR1 SGHAT, CDR2 FQNNGV. The DNA of the CDR3 is TGTGCCAGCACCTTTGGGCAGGGGAGGGCCTCGACCGGGGAGCTGTTTTTT. It translates to CASTFGQGRASTGELFF. Full variable domain (missing parts from reference TRBV11-2 and TRBJ2-2): EAGVAQSPRYKIIEKRQSVAFWCNPISGHATLYWYQQILGQGPKLLIQFQNNGVVDDSQLPKDRFSAERLKGVDSTLKIQPAKLEDSAVYLCASTFGQGRASTGELFFGEGSRLTVL.

The J gene is TRBJ1-5, the V gene TRBV6-1; D possibly corresponds to TRBD1 (6 bases). Per the germline V gene, CDR1 is MNHNS and CDR2 is SASEGT. The length of the CDR3 is 17 residues. Trimming took off 7 bases at V and 1 base at J, with 20 bases between the two ends. The DNA of the CDR3 is TGTGCCAGCAAGTCACAGGGAGCCGGGTTAAGCAATCAGCCCCAGCATTTT. This codes for CASKSQGAGLSNQPQHF.

The chain is built from TRBV29-1 and TRBJ2-1; D is undetermined. Germline CDR1 SQVTM, CDR2 ANQGSEA. V lost 3 bases, J lost 8 bases, and 8 bases lay in between. The CDR3 runs to 11 residues. In nucleotides, the CDR3 is TGCAGCGTTGACCTGGCCCATGAGCAGTTCTTC. Residues: CSVDLAHEQFF.